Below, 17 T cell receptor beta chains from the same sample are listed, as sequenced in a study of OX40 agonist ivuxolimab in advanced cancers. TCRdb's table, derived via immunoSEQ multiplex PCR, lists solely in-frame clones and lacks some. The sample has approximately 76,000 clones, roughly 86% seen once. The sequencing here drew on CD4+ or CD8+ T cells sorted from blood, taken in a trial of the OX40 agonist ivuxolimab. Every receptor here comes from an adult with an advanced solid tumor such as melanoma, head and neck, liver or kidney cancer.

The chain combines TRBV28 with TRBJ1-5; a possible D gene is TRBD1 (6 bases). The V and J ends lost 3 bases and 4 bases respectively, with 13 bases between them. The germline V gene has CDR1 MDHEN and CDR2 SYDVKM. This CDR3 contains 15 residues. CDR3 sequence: CASSFGYRANQPQHF. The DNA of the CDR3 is TGTGCCAGCAGTTTTGGGTACAGGGCGAATCAGCCCCAGCATTTT.

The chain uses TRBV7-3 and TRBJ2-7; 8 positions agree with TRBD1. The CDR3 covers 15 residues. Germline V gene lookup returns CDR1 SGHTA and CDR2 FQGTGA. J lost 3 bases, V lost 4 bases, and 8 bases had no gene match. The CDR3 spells CASSSRTGQGYEQYF. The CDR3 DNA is TGTGCCAGCAGCTCCAGAACCGGACAGGGCTACGAGCAGTACTTC.

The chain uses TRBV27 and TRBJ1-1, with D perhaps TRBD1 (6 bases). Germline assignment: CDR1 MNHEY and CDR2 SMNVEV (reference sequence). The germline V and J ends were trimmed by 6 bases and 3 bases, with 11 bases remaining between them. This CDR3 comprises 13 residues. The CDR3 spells CASRNRVHTEAFF. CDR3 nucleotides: TGTGCCAGCAGAAACAGGGTTCACACTGAAGCTTTCTTT.

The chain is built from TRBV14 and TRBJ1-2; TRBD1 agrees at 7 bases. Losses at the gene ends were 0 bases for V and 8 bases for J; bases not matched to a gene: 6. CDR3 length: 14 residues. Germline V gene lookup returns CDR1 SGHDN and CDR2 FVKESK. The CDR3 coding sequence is TGTGCCAGCAGCCAAGAGGAGGGGGCTTGGGGCTACACCTTC. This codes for CASSQEEGAWGYTF.

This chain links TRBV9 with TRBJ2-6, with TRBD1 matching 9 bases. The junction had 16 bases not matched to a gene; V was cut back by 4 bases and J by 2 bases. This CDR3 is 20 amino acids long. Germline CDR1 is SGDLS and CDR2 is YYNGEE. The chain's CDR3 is CASSPHLEQGALAGANVLTF. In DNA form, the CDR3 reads TGTGCCAGCAGCCCCCACCTTGAACAGGGGGCTCTAGCTGGGGCCAACGTCCTGACTTTC.

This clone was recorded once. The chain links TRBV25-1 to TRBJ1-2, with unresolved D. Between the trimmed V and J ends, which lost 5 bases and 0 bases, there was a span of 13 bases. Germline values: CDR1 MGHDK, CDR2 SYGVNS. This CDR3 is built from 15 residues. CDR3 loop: CASSSPGEANYGYTF. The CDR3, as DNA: TGTGCCAGCAGTAGCCCAGGAGAAGCTAACTATGGCTACACCTTC.

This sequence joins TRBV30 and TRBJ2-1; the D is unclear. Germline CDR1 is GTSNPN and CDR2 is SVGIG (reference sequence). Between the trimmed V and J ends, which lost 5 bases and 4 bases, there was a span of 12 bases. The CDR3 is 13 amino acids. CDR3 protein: CAWDKVVYNEQFF. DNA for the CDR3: TGTGCCTGGGACAAGGTCGTTTACAATGAGCAGTTCTTC.

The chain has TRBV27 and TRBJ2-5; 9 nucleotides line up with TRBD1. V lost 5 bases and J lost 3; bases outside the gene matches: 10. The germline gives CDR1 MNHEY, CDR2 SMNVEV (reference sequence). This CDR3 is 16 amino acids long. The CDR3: CASSPYDRGSEETQYF. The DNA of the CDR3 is TGTGCCAGCAGTCCATACGACAGGGGGTCGGAAGAGACCCAGTACTTC.

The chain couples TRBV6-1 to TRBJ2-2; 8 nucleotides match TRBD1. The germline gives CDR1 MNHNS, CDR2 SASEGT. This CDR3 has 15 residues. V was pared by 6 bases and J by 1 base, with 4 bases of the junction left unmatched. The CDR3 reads CASRGDRRNTGELFF. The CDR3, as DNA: TGTGCCAGCAGGGGGGACAGGAGGAACACCGGGGAGCTGTTTTTT.

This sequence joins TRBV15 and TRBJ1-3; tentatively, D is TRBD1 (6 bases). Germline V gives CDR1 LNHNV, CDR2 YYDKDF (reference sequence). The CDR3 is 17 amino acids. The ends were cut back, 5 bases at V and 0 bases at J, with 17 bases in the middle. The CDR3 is CATSGFQQGISGNTIYF. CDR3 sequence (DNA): TGTGCCACCAGCGGCTTCCAACAGGGCATCTCTGGAAACACCATATATTTT. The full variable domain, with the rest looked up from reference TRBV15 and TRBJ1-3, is DAMVIQNPRYQVTQFGKPVTLSCSQTLNHNVMYWYQQKSSQAPKLLFHYYDKDFNNEADTPDNFQSRRPNTSFCFLDIRSPGLGDTAMYLCATSGFQQGISGNTIYFGEGSWLTVV.

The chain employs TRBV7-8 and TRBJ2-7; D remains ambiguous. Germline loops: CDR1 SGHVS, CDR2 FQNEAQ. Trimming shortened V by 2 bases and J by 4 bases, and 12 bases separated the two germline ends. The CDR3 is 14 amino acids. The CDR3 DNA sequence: TGTGCCAGCAGCTTAACGGGTGTTGGGTACGAGCAGTACTTC. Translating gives CASSLTGVGYEQYF.

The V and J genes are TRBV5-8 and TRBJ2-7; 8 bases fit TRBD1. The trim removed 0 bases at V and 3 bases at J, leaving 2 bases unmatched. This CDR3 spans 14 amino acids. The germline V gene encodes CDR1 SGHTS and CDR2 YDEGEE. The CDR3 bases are TGTGCCAGCAGCTTGGGCAGGGGGCTCTACGAGCAGTACTTC. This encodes CASSLGRGLYEQYF.

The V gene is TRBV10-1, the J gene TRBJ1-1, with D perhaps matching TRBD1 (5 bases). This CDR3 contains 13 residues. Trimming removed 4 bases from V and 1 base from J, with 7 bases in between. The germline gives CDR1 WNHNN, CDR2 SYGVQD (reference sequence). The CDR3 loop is CASSGGGNTEAFF. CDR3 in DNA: TGCGCCAGCAGTGGGGGGGGGAACACTGAAGCTTTCTTT.

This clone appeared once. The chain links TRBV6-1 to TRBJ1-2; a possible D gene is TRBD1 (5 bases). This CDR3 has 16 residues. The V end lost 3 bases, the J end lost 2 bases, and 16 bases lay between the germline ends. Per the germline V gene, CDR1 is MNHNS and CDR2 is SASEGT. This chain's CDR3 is CASSENLWGLNYGYTF. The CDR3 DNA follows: TGTGCCAGCAGTGAGAATTTATGGGGCCTGAACTATGGCTACACCTTC.

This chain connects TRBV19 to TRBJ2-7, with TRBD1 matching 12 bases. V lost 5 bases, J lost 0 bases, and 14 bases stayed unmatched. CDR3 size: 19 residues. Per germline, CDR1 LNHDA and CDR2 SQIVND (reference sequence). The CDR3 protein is CASSPKGGQGATSSYEQYF. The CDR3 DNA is TGTGCCAGTAGTCCCAAGGGGGGACAGGGGGCCACCAGCTCCTACGAGCAGTACTTC.

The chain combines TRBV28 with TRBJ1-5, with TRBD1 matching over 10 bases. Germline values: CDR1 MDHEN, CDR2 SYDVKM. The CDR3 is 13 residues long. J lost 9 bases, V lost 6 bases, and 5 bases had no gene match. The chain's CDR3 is CASRTGGRGPQHF. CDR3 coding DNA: TGTGCCAGCAGGACAGGGGGCCGGGGGCCCCAGCATTTT. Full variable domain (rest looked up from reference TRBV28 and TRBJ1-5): DVKVTQSSRYLVKRTGEKVFLECVQDMDHENMFWYRQDPGLGLRLIYFSYDVKMKEKGDIPEGYSVSREKKERFSLILESASTNQTSMYLCASRTGGRGPQHFGDGTRLSIL.

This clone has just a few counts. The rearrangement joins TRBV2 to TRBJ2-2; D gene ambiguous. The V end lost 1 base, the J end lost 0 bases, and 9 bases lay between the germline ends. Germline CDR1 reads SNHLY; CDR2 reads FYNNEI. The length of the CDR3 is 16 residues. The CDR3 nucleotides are TGTGCCAGCAGTGAAGTCAGACCCGCGAACACCGGGGAGCTGTTTTTT. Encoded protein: CASSEVRPANTGELFF.